Reported below is one TCR beta chain. The sample comes from a study of T cell changes during pregnancy in multiple sclerosis. Trimming took off 0 bases at V and 2 bases at J, with 17 bases between the two ends. Germline V gene lookup returns CDR1 SGDLS and CDR2 YYNGEE. CDR3 length equals 17 residues. The assay was immunoSEQ multiplex PCR, and TCRdb's table has in-frame clones only and misses some. Of 90,000 or so clones listed, roughly 90% are singletons. The chain combines TRBV9 with TRBJ2-5, with D possibly matching TRBD2 (7 bases). The sequence derives from a female donor in good health, enrolled as a control in a pregnancy study. The specimen was peripheral blood, collected in the first trimester of pregnancy. The CDR3 loop is CASSVVGTGGPQETQYF. The DNA for the CDR3 is TGTGCCAGCAGCGTAGTAGGGACCGGGGGGCCTCAAGAGACCCAGTACTTC. Full variable domain (remainder filled in from reference TRBV9 and TRBJ2-5): DSGVTQTPKHLITATGQRVTLRCSPRSGDLSVYWYQQSLDQGLQFLIQYYNGEERAKGNILERFSAQQFPDLHSELNLSSLELGDSALYFCASSVVGTGGPQETQYFGPGTRLLVL.